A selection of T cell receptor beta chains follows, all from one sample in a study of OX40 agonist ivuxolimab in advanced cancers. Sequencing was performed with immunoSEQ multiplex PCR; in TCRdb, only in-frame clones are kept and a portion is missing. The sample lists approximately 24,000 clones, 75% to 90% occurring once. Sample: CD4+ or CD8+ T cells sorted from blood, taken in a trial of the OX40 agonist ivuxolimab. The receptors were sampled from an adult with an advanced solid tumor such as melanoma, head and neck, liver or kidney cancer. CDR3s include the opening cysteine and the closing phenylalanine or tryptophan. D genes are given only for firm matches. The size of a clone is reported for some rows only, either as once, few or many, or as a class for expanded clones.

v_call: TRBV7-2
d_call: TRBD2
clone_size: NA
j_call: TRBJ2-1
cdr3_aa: CASSLGLAGGGSYNEQFF
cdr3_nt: TGTGCCAGCAGCCTCGGACTAGCGGGGGGAGGCTCCTACAATGAGCAGTTCTTC

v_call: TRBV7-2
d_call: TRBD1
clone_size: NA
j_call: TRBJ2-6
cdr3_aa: CASSLRTGANSGANVLTF
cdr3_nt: TGTGCCAGCAGCCTCAGGACAGGGGCCAACTCTGGGGCCAACGTCCTGACTTTC

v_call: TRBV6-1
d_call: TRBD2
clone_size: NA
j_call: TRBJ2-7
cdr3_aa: CASMGRESSYEQYF
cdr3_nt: TGTGCCAGCATGGGGAGGGAGAGCTCCTACGAGCAGTACTTC

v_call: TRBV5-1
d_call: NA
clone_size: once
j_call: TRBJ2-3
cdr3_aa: CASSSIVGTDTQYF
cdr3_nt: TGCGCCAGCAGCTCGATCGTGGGTACAGATACGCAGTATTTT

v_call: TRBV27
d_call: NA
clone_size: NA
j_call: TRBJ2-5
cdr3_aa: CASQSSPHYQETQYF
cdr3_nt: TGTGCCAGCCAGTCTAGCCCCCATTACCAAGAGACCCAGTACTTC

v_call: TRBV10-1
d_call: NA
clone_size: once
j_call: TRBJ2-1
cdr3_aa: CASSPVGSYNEQFF
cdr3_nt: TGCGCCAGCAGCCCTGTGGGCTCCTACAATGAGCAGTTCTTC

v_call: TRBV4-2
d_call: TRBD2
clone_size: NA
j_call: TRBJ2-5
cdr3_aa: CASSQLAGEQETQYF
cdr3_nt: TGTGCCAGCAGCCAGCTAGCGGGGGAACAAGAGACCCAGTACTTC

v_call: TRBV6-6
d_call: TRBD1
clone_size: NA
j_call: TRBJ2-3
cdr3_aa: CASRDRQGEDTQYF
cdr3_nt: TGTGCTAGCAGGGACCGACAGGGTGAAGATACGCAGTATTTT

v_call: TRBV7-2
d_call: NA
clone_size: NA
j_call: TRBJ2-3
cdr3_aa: CASSTLGTTTSTDTQYF
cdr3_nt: TGTGCCAGCAGCACCCTCGGGACGACAACTAGCACAGATACGCAGTATTTT

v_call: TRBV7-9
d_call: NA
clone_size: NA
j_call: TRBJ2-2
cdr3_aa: CARGNTGELFF
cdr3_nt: TGTGCCCGGGGGAACACCGGGGAGCTGTTTTTT

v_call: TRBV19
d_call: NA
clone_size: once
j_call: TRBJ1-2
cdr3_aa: CASSPQNPAGSRDGYTF
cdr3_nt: TGTGCCAGTAGTCCCCAAAATCCGGCAGGGTCGAGGGATGGCTACACCTTC

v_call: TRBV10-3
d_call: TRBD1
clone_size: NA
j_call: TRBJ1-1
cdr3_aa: CAISEDPGQGLTEVAFF
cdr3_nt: TGTGCCATCAGTGAGGACCCAGGACAGGGGCTAACTGAGGTAGCTTTCTTT